This T cell receptor (beta chain) was identified during a study of CD8+ T cells in alopecia areata. Trimming left V 2 bases short and J 5 bases short, with 13 bases between. The CDR3 totals 14 residues. Per the germline V gene, CDR1 is SGHDT and CDR2 is YYEEEE. Extracted from the samples, RNA was reverse transcribed into cDNA to serve as the sequencing template. Assay used: immunoSEQ multiplex PCR; TCRdb lists only in-frame clones, some missing. The sample has around 82,000 clones; roughly 51% are singletons. This clone was picked up a small number of times. Material: NKG2D-high CD8+ T cells sorted from blood. The J gene is TRBJ2-5, the V gene TRBV5-6; D unclear. This sequence was found in a human donor with alopecia areata. The CDR3 region has the DNA TGTGCCAGCAGCTTAGAACACACCCAGGAGACCCAGTACTTC. This gives the protein CASSLEHTQETQYF.